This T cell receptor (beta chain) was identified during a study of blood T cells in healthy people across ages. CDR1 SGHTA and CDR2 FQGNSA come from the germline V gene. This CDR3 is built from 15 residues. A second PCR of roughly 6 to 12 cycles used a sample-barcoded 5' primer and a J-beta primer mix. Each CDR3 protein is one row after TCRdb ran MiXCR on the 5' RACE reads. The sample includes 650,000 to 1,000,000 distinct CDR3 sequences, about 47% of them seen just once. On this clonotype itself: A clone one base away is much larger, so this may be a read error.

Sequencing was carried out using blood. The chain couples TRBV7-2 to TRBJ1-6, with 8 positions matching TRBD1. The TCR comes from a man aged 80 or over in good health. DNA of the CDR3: TGTGCCAGCAGCTTGTACGGACAGGGAAATTCACCCCCCCACTTT. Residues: CASSLYGQGNSPPHF.